Listed below are T cell receptor beta chains from one sample, sequenced in a study of shared clonotypes between healthy human individuals. Sequencing used immunoSEQ multiplex PCR; TCRdb keeps in-frame clones, though not all of them. This sample yields approximately 1,000,000 clones, of which 70% to 80% are seen a single time; almost 0.9% belongs to the top ten. Sequencing used memory CD4+ T cells from PBMCs. These receptors originate from a man aged 18 to 29 in good health. Some clones in this sample may be carry-over from other donors' samples. Both conserved end residues are trimmed from each CDR3.

CDR3: ASKAGIGYGYT
V: TRBV2
J: TRBJ1-2

CDR3: ASSLRVGGPANTGELF
V: TRBV7-2
J: TRBJ2-2

CDR3: ASSLGNSGSLTGQF
V: TRBV7-2
J: TRBJ2-1

CDR3: ASSHSRTSGYNEQF
V: TRBV11-3
J: .

CDR3: ASGTTYEQY
V: TRBV28
J: TRBJ2-7

CDR3: ASSLDGENYGYT
V: TRBV5-1
J: TRBJ1-2

CDR3: ASIQSTGGNQPQH
V: TRBV19
J: TRBJ1-5

CDR3: ASSVGASGDIQY
V: TRBV9
J: TRBJ2-4

CDR3: ASSVEGSYGYT
V: TRBV6-1
J: TRBJ1-2

CDR3: ASSPTSGNNEQF
V: TRBV7-9
J: TRBJ2-1

CDR3: ASSQDAPNSNQPQH
V: TRBV4-1
J: TRBJ1-5

CDR3: ASSQQGAWYEQY
V: TRBV2
J: TRBJ2-7

CDR3: ASTYRHEYQETQY
V: TRBV7-2
J: TRBJ2-5

CDR3: ASTMAGSGTQY
V: TRBV25-1
J: TRBJ2-3

CDR3: ASGTPLWVGEQF
V: TRBV28
J: TRBJ2-1

CDR3: ASSRLAGGSDTQY
V: TRBV2
J: TRBJ2-3

CDR3: ASSPPYPVGTEAF
V: TRBV18
J: TRBJ1-1

CDR3: ASSVPPGNTIY
V: TRBV9
J: TRBJ1-3

CDR3: AISPGQGGNNEQF
V: TRBV10-3
J: TRBJ2-1

CDR3: ASSPSAGENYEQY
V: TRBV18
J: TRBJ2-7

CDR3: SALRASVEF
V: TRBV20-1
J: TRBJ2-1

CDR3: SGRDYSYNEQF
V: TRBV29-1
J: TRBJ2-1

CDR3: ASSPRGTSGNHNEQF
V: TRBV7-6
J: TRBJ2-1

CDR3: ASSYSWETQY
V: TRBV6-5
J: TRBJ2-5

CDR3: ASSFEGRTEAF
V: TRBV5-1
J: TRBJ1-1

CDR3: AISQDRVPDTQY
V: TRBV10-3
J: TRBJ2-3

CDR3: ASNQGGATGNTIY
V: TRBV19
J: TRBJ1-3

CDR3: ASSYRDRGQYEQY
V: TRBV6-5
J: TRBJ2-7

CDR3: ASSFRDHSYEQY
V: TRBV5-6
J: TRBJ2-7

CDR3: ASSFQGRGSGQY
V: TRBV27
J: TRBJ2-7

CDR3: SAPQGASTDTQY
V: TRBV29-1
J: TRBJ2-3

CDR3: ASSRQGNTGELF
V: TRBV7-2
J: TRBJ2-2

CDR3: AIKRGANAEETQY
V: TRBV10-3
J: TRBJ2-5

CDR3: ASSLEAGTRYEQY
V: TRBV7-9
J: TRBJ2-7

CDR3: ASSPTGQALYEQY
V: TRBV5-4
J: TRBJ2-7

CDR3: ASSGDTYEQY
V: TRBV5-1
J: TRBJ2-7

CDR3: ASSSHLAGSEKLF
V: TRBV6-5
J: TRBJ1-4

CDR3: ASSELGTAMHEQY
V: TRBV2
J: TRBJ2-7

CDR3: ASSLELLTHGYT
V: TRBV7-2
J: TRBJ1-2

CDR3: AKSRTATYEQY
V: TRBV2
J: TRBJ2-7

CDR3: ASSLSEGEQY
V: TRBV28
J: TRBJ2-7

CDR3: ASSLRQGADTQY
V: TRBV7-3
J: TRBJ2-3

CDR3: ASSQGLAGPKSQNIQY
V: TRBV4-1
J: TRBJ2-4

CDR3: ASSPNVNPGYEQY
V: TRBV5-4
J: TRBJ2-7

CDR3: ATSRAPTSSYNEQF
V: TRBV15
J: TRBJ2-1

CDR3: AWSPRTGSNQPQH
V: TRBV30
J: TRBJ1-5

CDR3: ASSSPNYGYT
V: TRBV28
J: TRBJ1-2

CDR3: ASSLVAGRETQY
V: TRBV5-1
J: TRBJ2-5

CDR3: ASSQGQGARTEAF
V: TRBV14
J: TRBJ1-1

CDR3: ASSLGTGSGNTIY
V: TRBV28
J: TRBJ1-3

CDR3: ASNFKVGTEAF
V: TRBV2
J: TRBJ1-1